The rows below give T cell receptor beta chains drawn from one sample of a study of blood T cell repertoires in COVID-19. The method was immunoSEQ multiplex PCR; TCRdb's version includes in-frame clones alone and lacks a portion of them. The data contain about 73,000 clones, approximately 92% of them singletons. The material sequenced was peripheral blood. These receptors were collected from an elderly man with acute or convalescent COVID-19. Each CDR3 is given with its conserved first and last residue. D genes are given only for firm matches. The listing skips clone size in some rows; elsewhere it reads once, few, many or a size class.

TRBV7-2	TRBJ1-1	.	.	CASSLEVFGAGTEAFF	TGTGCCAGCAGCTTAGAGGTCTTTGGAGCGGGCACTGAAGCTTTCTTT
TRBV5-1	TRBJ1-1	.	.	CASSYQMNTEAFF	TGCGCCAGCAGTTACCAGATGAACACTGAAGCTTTCTTT
TRBV19	TRBJ1-2	.	.	CASSMTENYGYTF	TGTGCCAGTAGTATGACGGAGAACTATGGCTACACCTTC
TRBV2	TRBJ2-4	TRBD1	.	CASTDGQGMTKNIQYF	TGTGCCAGCACTGATGGACAGGGCATGACCAAAAACATTCAGTACTTC
TRBV18	TRBJ1-1	.	.	CASSPGAHLNTEAFF	TGTGCCAGCTCACCAGGAGCACATTTAAACACTGAAGCTTTCTTT
TRBV10-3	TRBJ1-1	TRBD1	.	CAIRDRRVHTEAFF	TGTGCCATCAGGGACAGGCGGGTACACACTGAAGCTTTCTTT
TRBV6-5	TRBJ1-1	.	.	CASTPSAMNTEAFF	TGTGCCAGCACCCCGAGCGCGATGAACACTGAAGCTTTCTTT
TRBV30	TRBJ1-2	.	.	CAWSRTFEGGYTF	TGTGCCTGGAGTAGGACATTCGAAGGGGGCTACACCTTC
TRBV4-2	TRBJ2-7	.	.	CASSQEYTGSYEQYF	TGTGCCAGCAGCCAGGAGTATACAGGGTCCTACGAGCAGTACTTC
TRBV7-9	TRBJ2-7	TRBD2	.	CASSLRTSGSVSYEQYF	TGTGCCAGCAGCTTAAGGACTAGCGGGAGTGTCAGCTACGAGCAGTACTTC
TRBV5-4	TRBJ1-3	.	.	CASSRQTADTIYF	TGTGCCAGCAGCCGCCAGACCGCGGACACCATATATTTT
TRBV4-1	TRBJ2-3	.	.	CASSQVGVSTDTQYF	TGCGCCAGCAGCCAAGTCGGGGTTAGCACAGATACGCAGTATTTT
TRBV7-2	TRBJ1-5	TRBD1	.	CASSFAAGQGNQPQHF	TGTGCCAGCAGCTTCGCAGCGGGACAGGGAAATCAGCCCCAGCATTTT
TRBV9	TRBJ2-2	.	.	CASSVGGTANTGELFF	TGTGCCAGCAGCGTAGGAGGAACCGCGAACACCGGGGAGCTGTTTTTT
TRBV2	TRBJ2-3	TRBD2	once	CASKTGGMADTQYF	TGTGCCAGCAAAACGGGGGGGATGGCAGATACGCAGTATTTT
TRBV5-1	TRBJ2-5	TRBD2	.	CASSLVGGEETQYF	TGCGCCAGCAGCTTGGTGGGGGGGGAAGAGACCCAGTACTTC
TRBV19	TRBJ1-1	.	once	CASSQRGGGTEAFF	TGTGCCAGTAGTCAGAGGGGGGGCGGCACTGAAGCTTTCTTT
TRBV5-1	TRBJ1-2	.	.	CASSHEFYGYTF	TGCGCCAGCAGCCATGAGTTCTATGGCTACACCTTC
TRBV5-1	TRBJ2-3	TRBD1	.	CASSGGQGADTQYF	TGCGCCAGCAGCGGGGGACAGGGGGCAGATACGCAGTATTTT
TRBV11-3	TRBJ1-1	TRBD1	once	CASSSWGDRGDTEAFF	TGTGCCAGCAGCTCATGGGGGGACAGGGGGGACACTGAAGCTTTCTTT
TRBV3-1/TRBV3-2	TRBJ1-5	.	.	CASSPGGNQPQHF	TGTGCCAGCAGCCCCGGGGGCAATCAGCCCCAGCATTTT
TRBV5-1	TRBJ2-3	TRBD2	.	CASSPGTSGGPDTQYF	TGCGCCAGCAGCCCAGGGACTAGCGGTGGCCCAGATACGCAGTATTTT
TRBV6-1	TRBJ1-3	.	.	CASSDWRSGNTIYF	TGTGCCAGCAGTGATTGGAGAAGTGGAAACACCATATATTTT
TRBV5-6	TRBJ1-2	.	.	CASSLSGNYGYTF	TGTGCCAGCAGCTTATCCGGGAACTATGGCTACACCTTC
TRBV7-3	TRBJ2-1	TRBD2	few	CASSSAGGPGEQFF	TGTGCCAGCAGCTCAGCGGGAGGGCCTGGTGAGCAGTTCTTC
TRBV5-5	TRBJ2-1	.	once	CASSLDWRSTNEQFF	TGTGCCAGCAGCTTGGATTGGAGGTCCACCAATGAGCAGTTCTTC
TRBV2	TRBJ2-3	TRBD2	.	CASSPSGASTDTQYF	TGTGCCAGCAGTCCTAGCGGGGCTAGCACAGATACGCAGTATTTT
TRBV19	TRBJ1-5	TRBD1	few	CASSDRTGGGSGQPQHF	TGTGCCAGTAGTGACCGGACAGGGGGCGGATCAGGCCAGCCCCAGCATTTT
TRBV6-5	TRBJ1-1	.	.	CASIWSGAGREAFF	TGTGCCAGCATCTGGAGTGGGGCAGGACGGGAAGCTTTCTTT
TRBV5-1	TRBJ2-3	.	.	CASSLAVAVSTDTQYF	TGCGCCAGCAGCTTGGCGGTAGCGGTTTCTACAGATACGCAGTATTTT
TRBV28	TRBJ2-3	TRBD2	.	CASSVAGENTDTQYF	TGTGCCAGCAGTGTAGCGGGAGAGAACACAGATACGCAGTATTTT
TRBV2	TRBJ2-1	TRBD2	.	CATQLAGANEQFF	TGTGCCACCCAACTAGCGGGTGCAAATGAGCAGTTCTTC
TRBV11-1	TRBJ2-7	.	.	CASSLGTDTYEQYF	TGTGCCAGCAGCTTAGGGACTGATACCTACGAGCAGTACTTC
TRBV5-6	TRBJ1-1	.	.	CASSPPTANTEAFF	TGTGCCAGCAGTCCTCCGACAGCTAACACTGAAGCTTTCTTT
TRBV5-1	TRBJ2-2	.	.	CASSLDSTGELFF	TGCGCCAGCAGCTTGGACAGCACCGGGGAGCTGTTTTTT
TRBV2	TRBJ2-4	.	.	CASSEGGGRNIQYF	TGTGCCAGCAGTGAAGGAGGAGGCAGAAACATTCAGTACTTC
TRBV2	TRBJ2-1	TRBD2	once	CASSATRLAYNEQFF	TGTGCCAGCAGTGCGACTCGACTAGCTTACAATGAGCAGTTCTTC
TRBV29-1	TRBJ2-4	.	.	CSGTGMDIQYF	TGCAGCGGAACGGGGATGGACATTCAGTACTTC
TRBV28	TRBJ1-2	.	.	CASSLVRSGYGYTF	TGTGCCAGCAGTTTAGTCAGAAGCGGCTATGGCTACACCTTC
TRBV24-1	TRBJ1-5	.	.	CATSQDSNQPQHF	TGTGCCACCTCTCAGGATAGCAATCAGCCCCAGCATTTT
TRBV30	TRBJ2-3	TRBD2	once	CAWSGMGGTDTQYF	TGTGCCTGGAGTGGTATGGGAGGGACAGATACGCAGTATTTT
TRBV5-6	TRBJ2-4	.	.	CASSPKTTLALAKNIQYF	TGTGCCAGCAGTCCAAAGACAACCCTAGCCTTAGCCAAAAACATTCAGTACTTC
TRBV6-5	TRBJ2-1	TRBD2	.	CASSWGLAGLDEQFF	TGTGCCAGCAGTTGGGGACTAGCGGGATTGGATGAGCAGTTCTTC
TRBV6-4	TRBJ2-3	.	.	CASSDSGSTQYF	TGTGCCAGCAGTGACTCTGGTAGTACGCAGTATTTT
TRBV7-6	TRBJ2-1	TRBD1	once	CASSPLRDRSQGEQFF	TGTGCCAGCAGTCCCCTCCGGGACAGGTCGCAAGGTGAGCAGTTCTTC
TRBV18	TRBJ2-1	.	once	CASSPTQGIGNEQFF	TGTGCCAGCTCACCCACCCAGGGGATCGGGAATGAGCAGTTCTTC
TRBV6-1	TRBJ1-3	.	few	CASSERGSTSPGNTIYF	TGTGCCAGCAGTGAAAGGGGGTCGACGTCTCCTGGAAACACCATATATTTT
TRBV27	TRBJ1-1	.	.	CASSFSRVNTEAFF	TGTGCCAGCAGTTTCTCACGGGTGAACACTGAAGCTTTCTTT
TRBV13	TRBJ2-1	TRBD2	.	CASSLGLSVSGGYNEQFF	TGTGCCAGCAGCTTAGGCCTCTCTGTAAGCGGGGGCTACAATGAGCAGTTCTTC
TRBV18	TRBJ1-4	.	.	CASSPADSATNEKLFF	TGTGCCAGCTCACCCGCCGACAGTGCAACTAATGAAAAACTGTTTTTT